This entry describes one TCR beta chain. Germline V CDR1 and CDR2: MNHNY, SVGAGI (reference sequence). V lost 2 bases to trimming and J lost 7 bases, with 11 bases between them. The CDR3 has 13 residues. Every sample had roughly 93,000 of its TCR templates assayed. Sequenced by immunoSEQ multiplex PCR; TCRdb stores in-frame clones only, minus some. The data show about 120,000 clones, approximately 94% seen once. These data belong to a study of siplizumab effects on memory and regulatory T cells. V is TRBV6-6 and J is TRBJ1-2, with D possibly TRBD1 on 5 matching bases. The sequenced sample was non-Treg CD4+ T cells sorted from blood. This sequence originates from a human donor in good health. The CDR3 here is CASSYGIGAGYTF. Here the CDR3 DNA reads TGTGCCAGCAGTTACGGTATAGGGGCTGGCTACACCTTC.